The present T cell receptor (beta chain) was sequenced within a study of T cells in Graves' hyperthyroidism and ophthalmopathy. About this clonotype itself: The antigen remains undetermined.

Researchers amplified the TCR beta CDR3 regions from RNA transcripts. An initial round of RT-PCR targeting the TCR CDR3 relied on the HTBI primer set. TCRdb independently ran MiXCR on the multiplex PCR reads; one entry per CDR3 protein. Of 480,000 or so distinct CDR3 sequences in the sample, over 45% were seen once. Patients showing uncontrolled infection, other autoimmune disease, pregnancy or lactation were ineligible. The V gene lost 4 bases and the J gene lost 3 bases, with 10 bases spanning the gap. This CDR3 comprises 13 residues. The germline V gene has CDR1 MGHDK and CDR2 SYGVNS. General study points: Median prediction lead before ophthalmopathy onset was around 6.9 months with the model. A model using 13 V-J features told ophthalmopathy apart from stable hyperthyroidism. Most expanded thyroid clonotypes above 0.001 also appeared in blood.

The sample comprised peripheral blood or thyroid tissue (not recorded which). The source is an adult woman with Graves' disease, either hyperthyroidism or ophthalmopathy (not recorded which). This chain uses TRBV25-1 with TRBJ2-7; the D is unclear. CDR3 region: CASSGGRNYEQYF. CDR3 sequence (DNA): TGTGCCAGCAGTGGGGGAAGGAACTACGAGCAGTACTTC.